The clone carrying this TCR beta chain was counted once. The CDR3 consists of 16 residues. Per germline, CDR1 SGHTA and CDR2 FQGNSA. V lost 1 base to trimming and J lost 2 bases; unmatched junction nucleotides: 3. The data are from a study of blood T cell repertoires in COVID-19. The protocol was immunoSEQ multiplex PCR, while the TCRdb copy is restricted to in-frame clones and leaves out a portion. The table lists around 300,000 clones, approximately 92% of them singletons. Sample: peripheral blood. The V and J genes are TRBV7-2 and TRBJ2-1; 9 nucleotides match TRBD2. The source of this sequence is a woman in her thirties with COVID-19, enrolled during active disease. The CDR3 sequence: CASSLVTSGPYNEQFF. CDR3 in DNA: TGTGCCAGCAGCTTAGTCACTAGCGGGCCCTACAATGAGCAGTTCTTC.